The present TCR beta chain was sequenced within a study of blood T cell repertoires in COVID-19. Some clones are missing from TCRdb's copy, which holds only in-frame ones; the method was immunoSEQ multiplex PCR. This sample yields a few hundred thousand clones, of which about 90% are seen a single time; almost 3% belongs to the top ten. Germline-derived CDR1 and CDR2 are SGHVS and FQNEAQ. This CDR3 is 14 amino acids long. Losses at the gene ends were 5 bases for V and 3 bases for J; bases not matched to a gene: 3. The count of this clone is one. The age range of participants was about 18 to 89 years, with residence in some 25 US areas. Participants' own reports of clinical history determined their cohort assignment.

This TCR derives from a woman under 40 who had recovered from COVID-19. The sample taken for sequencing was PBMCs or T cells enriched from blood (not recorded which). The rearrangement uses TRBV7-8 and TRBJ1-1, with 10 bases matching TRBD1. The CDR3 bases are TGTGCCAGCAGCCGGGACAGGGGTGACACTGAAGCTTTCTTT. As protein: CASSRDRGDTEAFF.